This T cell receptor (beta chain) appears in the sequencing data of a study of graft-versus-host responses after intestinal transplantation. Comments on this clone: Its antigen is as yet unknown.

Trimming removed 5 bases at V and 0 bases at J, with 22 bases between. Germline lookup yields CDR1 PRHDT and CDR2 FYEKMQ (reference sequence). The CDR3 runs 18 residues. TCRdb keeps only in-frame clones here, not all; method: immunoSEQ multiplex PCR. The sample lists about 70,000 clones; around 87% were seen once. V gene TRBV13 combines with J gene TRBJ1-1; D not certain. Material: unstimulated CD8+ T cells sorted from spleen or lymph node cells, obtained before transplant. The TCR was taken from a human donor who was the organ donor for an intestinal transplant. CDR3 nucleotide sequence: TGTGCCAGCAGCCCAGAGGGTAACAGCCGGGTTGTGAACACTGAAGCTTTCTTT. Translated: CASSPEGNSRVVNTEAFF.